Listed below are T cell receptor beta chains from one sample, sequenced in a study of blood T cell repertoires in COVID-19. Generated by immunoSEQ multiplex PCR, the TCRdb table keeps only in-frame clones and is missing some. In the table there are about 270,000 clones, 86% of which are singletons. Sequenced: PBMCs or T cells enriched from blood (not recorded which). These receptors all come from a woman between 18 and 29 years old who had recovered from COVID-19. Both conserved end residues are part of each CDR3. D genes are given only for firm matches. Not all rows give a size; the values are once, few, many and, for expanded clones, a class.

d_gene,v_gene,j_gene,abundance,CDR3aa,CDR3nt
-,TRBV19,TRBJ1-5,-,CASSSRNGNQPQHF,TGTGCCAGTAGTAGCCGAAACGGGAATCAGCCCCAGCATTTT
-,TRBV12-3/TRBV12-4,TRBJ1-1,once,CASSLGGDTEAFF,TGTGCCAGCAGTTTAGGGGGAGACACTGAAGCTTTCTTT
-,TRBV6-5,TRBJ2-7,-,CASTPTTKTYEQYF,TGTGCCAGCACCCCCACTACCAAAACCTACGAGCAGTACTTC
-,TRBV7-6,TRBJ2-7,-,CASSPITGVKYEQYF,TGTGCCAGCAGCCCCATAACGGGGGTTAAATACGAGCAGTACTTC
-,TRBV13,TRBJ1-2,-,CASSLEGYYGYTF,TGTGCCAGCAGCTTAGAGGGGTACTATGGCTACACCTTC
TRBD1,TRBV11-2,TRBJ2-7,few,CASSFLGQSYEQYF,TGTGCCAGCAGCTTCTTGGGACAGTCGTACGAGCAGTACTTC
-,TRBV7-2,TRBJ2-3,-,CASSFATSTDTQYF,TGTGCCAGCAGCTTCGCGACTAGCACAGATACGCAGTATTTT
TRBD1,TRBV27,TRBJ1-1,once,CASSVTGGNTEAFF,TGTGCCAGCAGTGTGACAGGGGGGAACACTGAAGCTTTCTTT
-,TRBV5-4,TRBJ2-7,-,CASSPSGYEQYF,TGTGCCAGCAGCCCTTCGGGATACGAGCAGTACTTC
-,TRBV9,TRBJ2-6,-,CASSVAGVGANVLTF,TGTGCCAGCAGCGTAGCCGGGGTTGGGGCCAACGTCCTGACTTTC
-,TRBV6-1,TRBJ1-5,-,CASSENYGDQPQHF,TGTGCCAGCAGTGAGAACTACGGAGATCAGCCCCAGCATTTT
-,TRBV21-1,TRBJ1-3,-,CASSKKAGGNTIYF,TGTGCCAGCAGCAAAAAGGCAGGGGGAAACACCATATATTTT
TRBD2,TRBV5-1,TRBJ2-7,-,CASSSGLVLPYEQYF,TGCGCCAGCAGTTCGGGACTAGTCCTACCCTACGAGCAGTACTTC
-,TRBV3-1/TRBV3-2,TRBJ1-1,few,CASSQEAGRLTEAFF,TGTGCCAGCAGCCAAGAGGCGGGGAGATTGACTGAAGCTTTCTTT
-,TRBV10-1,TRBJ2-7,-,CASSDWTVGEQYF,TGCGCCAGCAGTGACTGGACAGTCGGCGAGCAGTACTTC
TRBD2,TRBV2,TRBJ2-3,-,CASSLHGLAGASDTQYF,TGTGCCAGCAGTCTTCACGGACTAGCGGGAGCATCAGATACGCAGTATTTT
TRBD2,TRBV14,TRBJ2-7,-,CASSQLSGLAGEWFGEQYF,TGTGCCAGCAGCCAACTGTCGGGACTAGCGGGAGAGTGGTTTGGCGAGCAGTACTTC
TRBD1,TRBV5-4,TRBJ1-3,-,CASSWGQTGSGNTIYF,TGTGCCAGCAGCTGGGGACAGACTGGCTCTGGAAACACCATATATTTT
TRBD1,TRBV10-3,TRBJ2-2,-,CAIRTGTGPPGELFF,TGTGCCATCAGAACCGGGACAGGGCCCCCGGGGGAGCTGTTTTTT
-,TRBV5-4,TRBJ1-4,-,CASSLISLTGKREKLFF,TGTGCCAGCAGCTTGATTTCCTTAACAGGCAAAAGAGAAAAACTGTTTTTT
-,TRBV9,TRBJ2-1,-,CASSVGADPGGEQFF,TGTGCCAGCAGCGTAGGGGCTGACCCCGGAGGTGAGCAGTTCTTC
-,TRBV7-9,TRBJ1-1,-,CASSLKDFTEAFF,TGTGCCAGCAGCTTAAAAGACTTCACTGAAGCTTTCTTT
-,TRBV6-2/TRBV6-3,TRBJ1-2,-,CASSDRVYYGYTF,TGTGCCAGCAGCGACCGGGTTTATTATGGCTACACCTTC
-,TRBV6-5,TRBJ1-2,many,CASLIPGEHYGYTF,TGTGCCAGCCTAATCCCAGGGGAACACTATGGCTACACCTTC
-,TRBV30,TRBJ1-2,-,CAWKRSDFNYGYTF,TGTGCCTGGAAGAGATCGGACTTTAACTATGGCTACACCTTC
-,TRBV10-2,TRBJ2-4,once,CASSEWGGMENIQYF,TGCGCCAGCAGTGAGTGGGGGGGCATGGAAAACATTCAGTACTTC
TRBD1,TRBV5-6,TRBJ1-6,once,CASSAGQALRTPLHF,TGTGCCAGCAGCGCGGGACAGGCCTTAAGGACACCCCTCCACTTT
-,TRBV28,TRBJ1-4,-,CASSFLTAEKLFF,TGTGCCAGCAGTTTCCTGACAGCTGAGAAACTGTTTTTT
TRBD2,TRBV30,TRBJ2-3,-,CAWSIGSSGSTDTQYF,TGTGCCTGGAGTATCGGAAGTAGCGGGAGCACAGATACGCAGTATTTT
TRBD1,TRBV29-1,TRBJ2-1,once,CSVAQWTGGANEQFF,TGCAGCGTCGCCCAGTGGACAGGGGGCGCAAATGAGCAGTTCTTC
TRBD1,TRBV10-3,TRBJ1-2,-,CAIKGQGSDGYTF,TGTGCCATCAAGGGACAGGGAAGCGATGGCTACACCTTC
TRBD1,TRBV5-5,TRBJ2-7,-,CASSPTGWEQYF,TGTGCCAGCAGCCCGACAGGGTGGGAGCAGTACTTC
-,TRBV9,TRBJ2-1,-,CASSVASTYNEQFF,TGTGCCAGCAGCGTAGCTAGCACCTACAATGAGCAGTTCTTC